Presented here are 18 T cell receptor beta chains from one specimen sequenced in a study of OX40 agonist ivuxolimab in advanced cancers. TCRdb keeps only in-frame clones here, not all; method: immunoSEQ multiplex PCR. The sample yields around 70,000 clones, over 75% seen once. The sequencing here drew on CD4+ or CD8+ T cells sorted from blood, taken in a trial of the OX40 agonist ivuxolimab. The receptors were sampled from an adult with an advanced solid tumor such as melanoma, head and neck, liver or kidney cancer.

CDR3 sequence reads: CASSQDSRVGYEQYF. The CDR3 nucleotides read TGCGCCAGCAGCCAAGATTCTAGAGTTGGCTACGAGCAGTACTTC. The gene calls are TRBV4-1 and TRBJ2-7; D gene unclear. Looked up from germline, CDR1 is MGHRA and CDR2 is YSYEKL. The CDR3 is made up of 15 amino acids. V shed 0 bases and J shed 3 bases, with 12 bases lying between them.

The chain employs TRBV19 and TRBJ2-1; tentative D call: TRBD1 (5 bases). CDR1 is LNHDA and CDR2 is SQIVND in the germline V gene (reference sequence). V lost 4 bases and J 5 bases, leaving 15 bases between the germline ends. The CDR3 extends over 15 amino acids. The CDR3 nucleotides read TGTGCCAGTAGTAAGTTGAAGGGGCGAAACAATGAGCAGTTCTTC. It codes for CASSKLKGRNNEQFF. Looking up the rest from reference TRBV19 and TRBJ2-1 gives the full variable domain: DGGITQSPKYLFRKEGQNVTLSCEQNLNHDAMYWYRQDPGQGLRLIYYSQIVNDFQKGDIAEGYSVSREKKESFPLTVTSAQKNPTAFYLCASSKLKGRNNEQFFGPGTRLTVL.

V and J are TRBV7-2 and TRBJ1-1, with D maybe TRBD1 (5 bases). Germline V lookup: CDR1 SGHTA, CDR2 FQGNSA. CDR3 length: 13 amino acids. The germline V and J ends were trimmed by 10 bases and 4 bases, with 16 bases remaining between them. The CDR3 is CATHKNGATEAFF. CDR3 DNA sequence: TGTGCCACCCATAAGAACGGGGCCACTGAAGCTTTCTTT.

The genes are TRBV5-1 and TRBJ1-4, with D uncertain. V lost 0 bases, J lost 3 bases, and 9 bases lay in between. The CDR3 loop spans 15 amino acids. CDR1 SGHRS and CDR2 YFSETQ come from the germline V gene. CDR3 coding DNA: TGCGCCAGCAGCTTGGATGGGCCTCCTAATGAAAAACTGTTTTTT. This gives the protein CASSLDGPPNEKLFF.

This chain links TRBV7-9 with TRBJ1-1; D is perhaps TRBD1 (5 bases). The CDR3 extends over 13 amino acids. V lost 6 bases and J 0 bases, leaving 8 bases between the germline ends. In germline, CDR1 is SEHNR, CDR2 FQNEAQ (reference sequence). CDR3 sequence: CASSTGVNTEAFF. As DNA, the CDR3 is TGTGCCAGCAGTACGGGGGTGAACACTGAAGCTTTCTTT.

With respect to this clone: The same CDR3 also results from other DNA sequences found in this sample. The CDR3 loop is CASSQWTGYNEQFF. CDR3 bases: TGTGCCAGCAGCCAATGGACAGGGTACAATGAGCAGTTCTTC. The rearrangement uses TRBV14 and TRBJ2-1, with 8 bases identical to TRBD1. This CDR3 contains 14 residues. After removal of 2 bases from V and 4 bases from J, the junction contained 1 base not matched to a gene. Germline CDR1 and CDR2: SGHDN and FVKESK.

The chain employs TRBV7-2 and TRBJ2-1, with a weak D call TRBD1 (8 bases). Looked up from germline, CDR1 is SGHTA and CDR2 is FQGNSA. This CDR3 has 16 amino acids. The V end was cut by 1 base, the J end by 9 bases, with 19 bases between. The CDR3 DNA is TGTGCCAGCAGCTTAGATCTCAGGACAGGGAGGGTTGAGCAGTTCTTC. It is translated as CASSLDLRTGRVEQFF.

V gene TRBV10-3 combines with J gene TRBJ2-7; D is unresolved. The CDR3 has 14 residues. The V and J ends lost 2 bases and 2 bases respectively, with 10 bases between them. Germline V gene lookup returns CDR1 ENHRY and CDR2 SYGVKD. This CDR3 is CAISEGNAPYEQYF. The CDR3 coding sequence is TGTGCCATCAGTGAGGGGAATGCGCCCTACGAGCAGTACTTC.

The V and J genes are TRBV6-5 and TRBJ2-7; a possible D gene is TRBD2 (6 bases). Trimming removed 6 bases at V and 0 bases at J, with 9 bases between. The germline gives CDR1 MNHEY, CDR2 SVGAGI. CDR3 length equals 13 residues. CDR3 in amino acids: CASSLSGSYEQYF. The CDR3 DNA follows: TGTGCCAGCAGCCTTAGCGGCTCCTACGAGCAGTACTTC.

The rearrangement links TRBV30 to TRBJ1-1; D is uncertain. CDR1 is GTSNPN, CDR2 SVGIG, per germline (reference sequence). The CDR3 extends over 12 amino acids. V was pared by 3 bases and J by 3 bases, with 8 bases between. CDR3 in DNA: TGTGCCTGGAGCCGAACCTACACTGAAGCTTTCTTT. This gives the protein CAWSRTYTEAFF. The complete variable domain, with remaining parts taken from reference TRBV30 and TRBJ1-1, reads SQTIHQWPATLVQPVGSPLSLECTVEGTSNPNLYWYRQAAGRGLQLLFYSVGIGQISSEVPQNLSASRPQDRQFILSSKKLLLSDSGFYLCAWSRTYTEAFFGQGTRLTVV.

V is TRBV4-1 and J is TRBJ2-7; the match to TRBD2 covers 11 bases. J lost 0 bases, V lost 1 base, and 2 bases had no gene match. The germline CDR1 and CDR2 sequences are MGHRA and YSYEKL. The CDR3 consists of 16 residues. CDR3 amino acids: CASSQGLAGGSYEQYF. CDR3 DNA: TGCGCCAGCAGCCAAGGGCTAGCGGGAGGCTCCTACGAGCAGTACTTC.

V usage is TRBV5-5 and J usage is TRBJ1-2; D is unresolved. The CDR3 runs 15 residues. Germline-derived CDR1 and CDR2 are SGHKS and YYEKEE (reference sequence). V lost 0 bases and J lost 8, with 17 bases in between. The CDR3: CASSLGQYGPIGYTF. In DNA form, the CDR3 reads TGTGCCAGCAGCTTGGGGCAGTACGGTCCGATAGGCTACACCTTC.

The chain is built from TRBV18 and TRBJ2-7, with 7 positions matching TRBD2. This CDR3 region has 14 residues. Germline V gives CDR1 KGHSH, CDR2 LQKENI. The V gene end was trimmed by 5 bases and the J gene end by 5 bases; junction bases not matched to a gene: 9. CDR3 coding DNA: TGTGCCAGCTCAACAGGACTAGGAAACAACGAGCAGTACTTC. It encodes CASSTGLGNNEQYF.

The chain joins TRBV2 to TRBJ2-7; D possibly corresponds to TRBD1 (5 bases). The CDR3 length is 14 residues. In germline, CDR1 is SNHLY, CDR2 FYNNEI. With 7 bases removed from V and 0 bases from J, the gap between germline ends came to 13 bases. CDR3 amino acids: CASKEPDTSYEQYF. CDR3 in DNA: TGTGCCAGCAAAGAACCGGACACCTCCTACGAGCAGTACTTC.

V and J are TRBV11-2 and TRBJ1-5, with 8 bases fitting TRBD1. Germline V gene lookup returns CDR1 SGHAT and CDR2 FQNNGV. This CDR3 contains 15 residues. Losses at the gene ends were 3 bases for V and 1 base for J; bases not matched to a gene: 2. CDR3 nucleotides: TGTGCCAGCAGCTTCGACAGGGGAAGCAATCAGCCCCAGCATTTT. This codes for CASSFDRGSNQPQHF.

In its sample, this clone was seen once. The J gene is TRBJ2-1, the V gene TRBV19, with a weak D call TRBD2 (5 bases). CDR3 length: 16 residues. Trimming took 7 bases from V and 4 from J, leaving 20 bases between them. Germline-derived CDR1 and CDR2 are LNHDA and SQIVND (reference sequence). The CDR3 is CASTLRIDYPYNEQFF. The CDR3, as DNA: TGTGCCAGTACCCTCAGGATCGACTATCCTTACAATGAGCAGTTCTTC.

DNA of the CDR3: TGTGCCAGCAGCTTTAGTTTCGGGACCTACGAGCAGTACTTC. It is translated as CASSFSFGTYEQYF. The chain is built from TRBV7-6 and TRBJ2-7; TRBD2 is a possible D gene (5 bases). From germline, CDR1 is SGHVS and CDR2 FNYEAQ. The CDR3 sequence is 14 residues long. Trimming left V 3 bases short and J 2 bases short, with 11 bases between.

The rearrangement uses TRBV6-5 and TRBJ1-5; D is undetermined. V was trimmed by 6 bases and J by 0 bases, leaving 9 bases between them. The CDR3 runs to 14 residues. Germline V lookup: CDR1 MNHEY, CDR2 SVGAGI. The CDR3 reads CASSLGGSNQPQHF. The CDR3 DNA is TGTGCCAGCAGCCTAGGAGGTAGCAATCAGCCCCAGCATTTT.